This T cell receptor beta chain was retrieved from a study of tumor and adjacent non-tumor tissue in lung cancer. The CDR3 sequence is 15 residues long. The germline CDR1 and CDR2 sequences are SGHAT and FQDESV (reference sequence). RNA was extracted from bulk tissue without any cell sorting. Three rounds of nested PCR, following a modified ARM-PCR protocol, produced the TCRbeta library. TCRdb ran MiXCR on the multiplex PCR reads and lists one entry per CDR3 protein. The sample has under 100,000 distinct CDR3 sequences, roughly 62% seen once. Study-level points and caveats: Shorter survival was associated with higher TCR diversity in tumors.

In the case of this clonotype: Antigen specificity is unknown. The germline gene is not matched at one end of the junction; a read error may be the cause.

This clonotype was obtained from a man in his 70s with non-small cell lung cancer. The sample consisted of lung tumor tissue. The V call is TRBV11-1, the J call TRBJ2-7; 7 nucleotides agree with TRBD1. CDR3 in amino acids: CASSSGTASTYEQYF. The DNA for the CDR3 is TGTGCTAGCAGCTCCGGGACAGCGAGTACCTACGAGCAGTACTTC.